The 7 T cell receptor beta chains below come from one sample, sequenced in a study of pediatric ulcerative colitis (dated by TCRdb to between 2017 and 2020). The library was produced with the immunoSEQ multiplex PCR assay. Entries here come from immuneACCESS through TCRdb and include only in-frame sequences with V and J called. Some clones fail to appear in such tables; in the studies checked, an unresolved V gene covers under half of the shortfall, and the cause of the remainder is unknown. The sample records over 35,000 clones, roughly 80% of which are singletons. The ten top clones hold approximately 25% of the sample. Input material: blood. These receptors originate from a girl aged 10 to 17 with moderate ulcerative colitis.

A few counts support this clone. The gene calls are TRBV7-9 and TRBJ1-5; 8 bases are shared with TRBD1. The CDR3 consists of 14 residues. Per germline, CDR1 SEHNR and CDR2 FQNEAQ (reference sequence). Trimming cost V 1 base and J 6 bases; bases outside gene matches: 2. This CDR3 reads CASSLGTGFQPQHF. CDR3 sequence (DNA): TGTGCCAGCAGCTTAGGGACAGGGTTTCAGCCCCAGCATTTT. Full variable domain (outside the CDR3, taken from reference TRBV7-9 and TRBJ1-5): DTGVSQNPRHKITKRGQNVTFRCDPISEHNRLYWYRQTLGQGPEFLTYFQNEAQLEKSRLLSDRFSAERPKGSFSTLEIQRTEQGDSAMYLCASSLGTGFQPQHFGDGTRLSIL.

The genes are TRBV28 and TRBJ2-1; 7 bases agree with TRBD2. The CDR3 has 15 amino acids. From germline, CDR1 is MDHEN and CDR2 SYDVKM. V lost 3 bases and J lost 4; bases outside the gene matches: 6. The CDR3 region is CASSLSLADYNEQFF. CDR3 in DNA: TGTGCCAGCAGTTTGAGTCTAGCGGATTACAATGAGCAGTTCTTC.

The V and J genes are TRBV5-6 and TRBJ1-2; 10 bases are shared with TRBD1. Germline loops: CDR1 SGHDT, CDR2 YYEEEE. The CDR3 spans 17 residues. V was clipped by 2 bases and J by 2 bases; unmatched bases: 9. Written as DNA, the CDR3 is TGTGCCAGCAGCTTCTGGACAGGGGGGGACCCAAACTATGGCTACACCTTC. Encoded protein: CASSFWTGGDPNYGYTF. The complete variable domain, with remaining parts taken from reference TRBV5-6 and TRBJ1-2, reads DAGVTQSPTHLIKTRGQQVTLRCSPKSGHDTVSWYQQALGQGPQFIFQYYEEEERQRGNFPDRFSGHQFPNYSSELNVNALLLGDSALYLCASSFWTGGDPNYGYTFGSGTRLTVV.

The chain links TRBV4-3 to TRBJ1-1, with D possibly matching TRBD1 (5 bases). The CDR3 loop spans 17 amino acids. Germline CDR1 and CDR2: LGHNA and YSLEER. V was trimmed by 0 bases and J by 5 bases, leaving 19 bases between them. This CDR3 is CASSQEVFLGVRTEAFF. CDR3 DNA sequence: TGCGCCAGCAGCCAAGAGGTTTTCTTAGGGGTGCGAACTGAAGCTTTCTTT.

This clone was recorded a few times. The chain uses TRBV5-1 and TRBJ2-7, with 8 bases aligning to TRBD1. V was clipped by 2 bases and J by 3 bases; unmatched bases: 7. This CDR3 region has 15 residues. Germline V gives CDR1 SGHRS, CDR2 YFSETQ. Written as DNA, the CDR3 is TGCGCCAGCAGCTTCACCGGGACAGGAGACTACGAGCAGTACTTC. As protein: CASSFTGTGDYEQYF.

This clone was detected only once. The chain is built from TRBV6-6 and TRBJ1-4, with D maybe TRBD1 (5 bases). Germline V gene sequence: CDR1 MNHNY, CDR2 SVGAGI (reference sequence). V lost 0 bases and J 8 bases, leaving 10 bases between the germline ends. The length of the CDR3 is 14 residues. DNA of the CDR3: TGTGCCAGCAGTTACTCGACAGAGGGCGAAAAACTGTTTTTT. It specifies CASSYSTEGEKLFF.

V usage is TRBV19 and J usage is TRBJ2-2, with D unclear. The CDR3 contains 14 residues. The V gene's germline CDR1 is LNHDA and CDR2 SQIVND (reference sequence). The V end was cut by 4 bases, the J end by 3 bases, with 9 bases between. The CDR3 DNA sequence: TGTGCCAGTAGTAACGTCGGATACACCGGGGAGCTGTTTTTT. This sequence encodes CASSNVGYTGELFF. Variable domain in full (rest from reference TRBV19 and TRBJ2-2): DGGITQSPKYLFRKEGQNVTLSCEQNLNHDAMYWYRQDPGQGLRLIYYSQIVNDFQKGDIAEGYSVSREKKESFPLTVTSAQKNPTAFYLCASSNVGYTGELFFGEGSRLTVL.